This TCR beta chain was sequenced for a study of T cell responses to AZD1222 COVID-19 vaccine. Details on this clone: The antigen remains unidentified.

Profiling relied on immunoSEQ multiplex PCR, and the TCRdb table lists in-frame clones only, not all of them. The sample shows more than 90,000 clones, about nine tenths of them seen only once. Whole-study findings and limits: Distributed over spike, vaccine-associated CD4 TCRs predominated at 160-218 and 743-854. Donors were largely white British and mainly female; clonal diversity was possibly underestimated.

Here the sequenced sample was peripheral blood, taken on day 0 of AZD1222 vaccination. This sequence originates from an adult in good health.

CDR3 coding DNA: TGTGCCAGCAGGGGGACAGTTGAAAACACTGAAGCTTTCTTT. It is translated as CASRGTVENTEAFF. This chain links TRBV5-5 with TRBJ1-1, with TRBD1 matching over 7 bases. The CDR3 length is 14 residues. Germline CDR1 reads SGHKS; CDR2 reads YYEKEE (reference sequence). V trimming: 5 bases; J trimming: 2 bases; junction bases outside the gene matches: 6.